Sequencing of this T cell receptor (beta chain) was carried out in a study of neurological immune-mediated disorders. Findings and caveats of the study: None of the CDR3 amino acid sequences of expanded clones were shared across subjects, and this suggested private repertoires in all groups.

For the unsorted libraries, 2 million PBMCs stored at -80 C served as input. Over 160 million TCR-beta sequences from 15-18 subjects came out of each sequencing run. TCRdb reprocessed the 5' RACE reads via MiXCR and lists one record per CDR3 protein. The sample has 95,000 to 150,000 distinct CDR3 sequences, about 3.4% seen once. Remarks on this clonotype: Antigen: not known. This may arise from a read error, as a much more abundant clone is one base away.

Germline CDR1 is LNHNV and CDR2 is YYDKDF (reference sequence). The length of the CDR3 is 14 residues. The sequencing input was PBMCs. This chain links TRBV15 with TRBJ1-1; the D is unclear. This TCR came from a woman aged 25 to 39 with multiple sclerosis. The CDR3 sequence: CDTRASGMNTEAFF. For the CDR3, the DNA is TGTGACACCAGAGCCTCGGGAATGAACACTGAAGCTTTCTTT.